This TCR beta chain was obtained from a study of blood T cell repertoires in COVID-19. The V gene lost 0 bases and the J gene lost 3 bases, with 7 bases spanning the gap. Germline CDR1 is KGHSH and CDR2 is LQKENI. CDR3 length equals 14 residues. As for this clone: This specimen includes other DNA sequences encoding the same CDR3.

Original handling: The assay estimated nucleated cells by amplifying reference gene primers. The method was immunoSEQ multiplex PCR; TCRdb's version includes in-frame clones alone and lacks a portion of them. That table is the source of V, J and clone size, and D and trimming were worked out from the DNA. This table has approximately 260,000 clones, about 87% appearing once. Input material: PBMCs or T cells enriched from blood (not recorded which). This chain connects TRBV18 to TRBJ2-3; no clear D gene. The source is a woman in her thirties or forties with acute COVID-19. CDR3 DNA: TGTGCCAGCTCACCACCGTCCTCGACAGATACGCAGTATTTT. This encodes CASSPPSSTDTQYF.